This T cell receptor beta chain appears in the sequencing data of a study of response to subunit inactivated influenza vaccine. Study-wide findings and caveats: It was the authors' suggestion that each seasonal influenza vaccination recruits few new T cells.

The CDR3 totals 14 residues. The ends lost 5 bases at V and 9 bases at J; junction bases unmatched: 5. As to this clonotype: Its antigen remains unknown.

From the RT-PCR reads, TCRdb called clonotypes with MiXCR, one entry per CDR3 protein. The sample consists of around 750,000 distinct CDR3 sequences, 20% to 25% of them appearing once. The specimen was PBMCs from blood, collected roughly 5 days after vaccination. The origin of this receptor is a man in his forties or fifties who received an inactivated influenza vaccine. The V call is TRBV12-3 or TRBV12-4, the J call TRBJ2-1, with 12 nucleotides matching TRBD1. The CDR3 DNA sequence: TGTGCCAGCAGTAATGGGGACAGGGGGCCTGAGCAGTTCTTC. Translation: CASSNGDRGPEQFF.